This TCR beta chain was found in a study of blood T cell repertoires in COVID-19. Method: immunoSEQ multiplex PCR; TCRdb's copy keeps in-frame clones and lacks some. In the table there are 190,000 or so clones, approximately 81% of which are singletons. Trimming removed 0 bases from V and 0 bases from J, with 13 bases in between. The CDR3 totals 17 residues. Germline CDR1 reads SGHRS; CDR2 reads YFSETQ. The rearrangement links TRBV5-1 to TRBJ1-3; maybe TRBD1 (6 bases). Sequencing was carried out using PBMCs or T cells enriched from blood (not recorded which). The clonotype comes from a man aged 40-49 years who had recovered from COVID-19. The DNA for the CDR3 is TGCGCCAGCAGCTTGGGTGGGGGCATCATCTCTGGAAACACCATATATTTT. Its translation is CASSLGGGIISGNTIYF.